This paragraph covers one T cell receptor beta chain sequence. Its specificity is not known. Macro-dissection enriched premalignant or tumor cells before nucleic acid extraction. Only in-frame clones appear in the TCRdb table, and some are missing; sequencing was by immunoSEQ multiplex PCR. The table shows 11,000 or so clones, with under 80% occurring only once. This sample was included in a study of immune evolution from preneoplasia to lung adenocarcinoma. Study-wide context: HLA loss of heterozygosity: about 7% AIS, about 14% MIA, about 30% ADC, none AAH. Points from the study as a whole: Clonality was highest in normal lung, lower in later-stage lesions apparently.

Trimming left V 1 base short and J 8 bases short, with 8 bases between. The CDR3 spans 11 residues. Germline V gene sequence: CDR1 DFQATT, CDR2 SNEGSKA (reference sequence). The TCR comes from a person aged 60-80 years with lung adenocarcinoma. This chain joins TRBV20-1 and TRBJ1-2; possible D gene TRBD1, 5 bases. Material: FFPE minimally invasive lung adenocarcinoma tissue. This CDR3 reads CSARVGQGYTF. The CDR3 nucleotides are TGCAGTGCTAGAGTGGGGCAGGGCTACACCTTC.